The next 9 T cell receptor beta chains were all read from a single sample in a study of blood T cell repertoires in COVID-19. Repertoires were generated with immunoSEQ multiplex PCR, while TCRdb's copy carries only in-frame clones and drops some. The sample holds about 170,000 clones, 75% to 90% seen once. Sequenced: peripheral blood. These receptors all stem from a human donor with acute or convalescent COVID-19. The donor label of this sample is uncertain.

The chain combines TRBV30 with TRBJ1-4; no firm D call. This CDR3 comprises 14 residues. Trimming removed 4 bases at V and 4 bases at J, with 13 bases between. The V gene's germline CDR1 is GTSNPN and CDR2 SVGIG (reference sequence). CDR3 coding DNA: TGTGCCTGGAAAGCAAACGGTGTTAATGAAAAACTGTTTTTT. Translated: CAWKANGVNEKLFF. The full variable domain, its missing parts supplied by reference TRBV30 and TRBJ1-4, is SQTIHQWPATLVQPVGSPLSLECTVEGTSNPNLYWYRQAAGRGLQLLFYSVGIGQISSEVPQNLSASRPQDRQFILSSKKLLLSDSGFYLCAWKANGVNEKLFFGSGTQLSVL.

The CDR3 region has the DNA TGTGCCAGCAGTACACCCCCAGGGGGGCTCCGTTATTCACCCCTCCACTTT. Protein product: CASSTPPGGLRYSPLHF. The rearrangement uses TRBV27 and TRBJ1-6; 7 bases fit TRBD1. This CDR3 region has 17 residues. Germline CDR1 MNHEY, CDR2 SMNVEV (reference sequence). Trimming removed 5 bases from V and 8 bases from J; junction bases left unmatched: 15.

The rearrangement links TRBV3-1 (or the pseudogene TRBV3-2) to TRBJ1-1, with a possible D match to TRBD1 (6 bases). The germline CDR1 and CDR2 sequences are LGHDT and YNNKEL (reference sequence). The V gene lost 1 base and the J gene lost 4 bases, with 22 bases spanning the gap. This CDR3 is 18 amino acids long. The CDR3 is CASSQGDSLQGMVTEAFF. For the CDR3, the DNA is TGTGCCAGCAGCCAAGGTGATAGTCTGCAGGGGATGGTCACTGAAGCTTTCTTT.

This chain uses TRBV9 with TRBJ1-1, with D perhaps TRBD1 (6 bases). The V end was cut by 3 bases, the J end by 1 base, with 13 bases between. CDR3 length: 15 residues. The germline gives CDR1 SGDLS, CDR2 YYNGEE. In nucleotides, the CDR3 is TGTGCCAGCAGCGCAACGACAGGACAGAACACTGAAGCTTTCTTT. It codes for CASSATTGQNTEAFF.

This clone was seen a handful of times. The chain links TRBV30 to TRBJ2-7, with TRBD1 matching 8 bases. With V trimmed by 4 bases and J by 4 bases, 0 bases remained unmatched. Germline loops: CDR1 GTSNPN, CDR2 SVGIG (reference sequence). The CDR3 loop spans 11 amino acids. This CDR3 reads CAWNRGYEQYF. CDR3 nucleotide sequence: TGTGCCTGGAACAGGGGGTACGAGCAGTACTTC.

This chain links TRBV5-1 with TRBJ1-1, with a tentative D call TRBD1 (5 bases). The V gene's germline CDR1 is SGHRS and CDR2 YFSETQ. The CDR3 is made up of 16 amino acids. V was clipped by 2 bases and J by 0 bases, with 14 bases between them. Written as DNA, the CDR3 is TGCGCCAGCAGCTTCTTTGGGGCGAGCATGAACACTGAAGCTTTCTTT. It is translated as CASSFFGASMNTEAFF. The whole variable domain, filled in from reference TRBV5-1 and TRBJ1-1, reads KAGVTQTPRYLIKTRGQQVTLSCSPISGHRSVSWYQQTPGQGLQFLFEYFSETQRNKGNFPGRFSGRQFSNSRSEMNVSTLELGDSALYLCASSFFGASMNTEAFFGQGTRLTVV.

The chain links TRBV19 to TRBJ1-6; TRBD1 matches 9 bases. The CDR3 has 15 amino acids. The V segment lost 7 bases and the J segment 7 bases; nucleotides outside the gene matches: 8. CDR1 LNHDA and CDR2 SQIVND come from the germline V gene (reference sequence). The CDR3 protein is CASTSGTGSNSPLHF. DNA for the CDR3: TGTGCCAGTACTTCCGGGACAGGGTCAAATTCACCCCTCCACTTT.

The chain uses TRBV3-1 (or the pseudogene TRBV3-2) and TRBJ2-3, with 9 bases matching TRBD2. V dropped 5 bases and J dropped 1; count of bases not matched to a gene: 10. The CDR3 runs 17 residues. CDR1 LGHDT and CDR2 YNNKEL come from the germline V gene (reference sequence). CDR3 DNA sequence: TGTGCCAGCAGCGTGACGTGGCTAGCGGGGCGCACAGATACGCAGTATTTT. Its protein is CASSVTWLAGRTDTQYF.

The J gene is TRBJ1-5, the V gene TRBV5-1, with 8 bases lining up with TRBD1. Germline values: CDR1 SGHRS, CDR2 YFSETQ. J was trimmed by 5 bases and V by 0 bases; bases with no gene match: 7. The CDR3 covers 16 residues. CDR3 in amino acids: CASSLGTGLLDQPQHF. For the CDR3, the DNA is TGCGCCAGCAGCTTGGGGACAGGGCTCCTAGATCAGCCCCAGCATTTT. Looking up the rest from reference TRBV5-1 and TRBJ1-5 gives the full variable domain: KAGVTQTPRYLIKTRGQQVTLSCSPISGHRSVSWYQQTPGQGLQFLFEYFSETQRNKGNFPGRFSGRQFSNSRSEMNVSTLELGDSALYLCASSLGTGLLDQPQHFGDGTRLSIL.